The sample holds many counts of the clone carrying this T cell receptor beta chain. Its antigen is unidentified. V was pared by 3 bases and J by 5 bases, with 11 bases between. The CDR3 is 13 amino acids. CDR1 DFQATT and CDR2 SNEGSKA come from the germline V gene (reference sequence). The sample belongs to a study of breast tumors, draining lymph nodes, adjacent tissues. Notes on the study in general: Most tumor T cells seemingly derive from lymph node, then expand in tumor.

Axillary draining lymph nodes of breast cancer patients supplied the node samples. TCRdb re-derived calls from the multiplex PCR reads in MiXCR, one entry per CDR3 protein. Among approximately 130,000 distinct CDR3 sequences listed, 21% were seen once. The V call is TRBV20-1, the J call TRBJ1-5, with unresolved D. The clonotype originates from a female donor with breast cancer. Some clones in this sample may be carry-over from other donors' samples. Material: axillary lymph node tissue. The CDR3 reads CSARQTPDQPQHF. Here the CDR3 DNA reads TGCAGTGCTAGGCAGACCCCGGATCAGCCCCAGCATTTT.